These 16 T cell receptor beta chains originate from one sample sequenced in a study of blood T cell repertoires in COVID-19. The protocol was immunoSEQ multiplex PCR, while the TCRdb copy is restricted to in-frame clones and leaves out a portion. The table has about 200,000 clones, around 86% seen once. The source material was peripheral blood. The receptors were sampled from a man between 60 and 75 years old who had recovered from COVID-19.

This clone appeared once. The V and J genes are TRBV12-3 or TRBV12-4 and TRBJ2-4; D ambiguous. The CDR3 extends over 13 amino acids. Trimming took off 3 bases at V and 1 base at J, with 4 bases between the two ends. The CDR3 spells CASSLRAKNIQYF. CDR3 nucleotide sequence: TGTGCCAGCAGTTTGAGGGCCAAAAACATTCAGTACTTC.

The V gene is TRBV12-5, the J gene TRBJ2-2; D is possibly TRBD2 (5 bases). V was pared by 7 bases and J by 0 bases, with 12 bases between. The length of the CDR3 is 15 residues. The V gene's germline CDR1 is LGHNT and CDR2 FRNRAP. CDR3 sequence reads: CASARDGTNTGELFF. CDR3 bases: TGTGCTAGTGCCCGTGACGGGACGAACACCGGGGAGCTGTTTTTT.

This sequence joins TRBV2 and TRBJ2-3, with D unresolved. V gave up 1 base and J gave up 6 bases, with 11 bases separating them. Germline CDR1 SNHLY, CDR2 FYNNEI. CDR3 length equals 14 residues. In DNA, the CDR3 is TGTGCCAGCAGTGAAGTTTCGCTCAGGGATACGCAGTATTTT. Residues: CASSEVSLRDTQYF.

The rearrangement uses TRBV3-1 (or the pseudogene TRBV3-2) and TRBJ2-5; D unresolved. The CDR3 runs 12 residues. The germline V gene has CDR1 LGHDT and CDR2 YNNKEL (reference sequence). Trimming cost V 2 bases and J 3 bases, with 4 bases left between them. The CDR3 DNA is TGTGCCAGCAGCCAACGGGAAGAGACCCAGTACTTC. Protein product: CASSQREETQYF.

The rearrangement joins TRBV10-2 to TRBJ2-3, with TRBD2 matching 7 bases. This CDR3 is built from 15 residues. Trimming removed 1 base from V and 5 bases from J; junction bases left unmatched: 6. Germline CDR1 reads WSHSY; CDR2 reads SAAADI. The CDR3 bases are TGCGCCAGCAGTGAGTTTCAGCGGGGACGAGATACGCAGTATTTT. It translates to CASSEFQRGRDTQYF.

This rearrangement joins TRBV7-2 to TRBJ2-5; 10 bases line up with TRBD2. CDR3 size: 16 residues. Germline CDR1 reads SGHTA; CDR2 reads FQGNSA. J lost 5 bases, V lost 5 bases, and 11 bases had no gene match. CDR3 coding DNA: TGTGCCAGCAGCCCCCGGGGTCAGCGGGGGGGCGAGACCCAGTACTTC. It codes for CASSPRGQRGGETQYF.

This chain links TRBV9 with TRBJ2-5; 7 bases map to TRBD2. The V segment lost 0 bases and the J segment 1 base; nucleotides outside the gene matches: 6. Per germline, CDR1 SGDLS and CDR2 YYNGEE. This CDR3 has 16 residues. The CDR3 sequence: CASSVGEGRIQETQYF. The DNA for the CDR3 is TGTGCCAGCAGCGTAGGGGAGGGGAGAATCCAAGAGACCCAGTACTTC. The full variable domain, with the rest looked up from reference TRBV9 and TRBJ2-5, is DSGVTQTPKHLITATGQRVTLRCSPRSGDLSVYWYQQSLDQGLQFLIQYYNGEERAKGNILERFSAQQFPDLHSELNLSSLELGDSALYFCASSVGEGRIQETQYFGPGTRLLVL.

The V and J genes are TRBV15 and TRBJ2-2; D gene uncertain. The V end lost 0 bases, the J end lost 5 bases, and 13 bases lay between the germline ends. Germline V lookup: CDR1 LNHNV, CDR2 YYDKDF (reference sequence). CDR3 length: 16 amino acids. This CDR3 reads CATSRDRSVVTGELFF. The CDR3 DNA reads TGTGCCACCAGCAGAGACCGAAGCGTTGTAACCGGGGAGCTGTTTTTT.

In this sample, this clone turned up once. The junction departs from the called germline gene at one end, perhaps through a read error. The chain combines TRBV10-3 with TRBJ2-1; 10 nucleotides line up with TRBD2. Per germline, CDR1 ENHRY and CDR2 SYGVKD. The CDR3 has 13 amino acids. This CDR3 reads CAISIAGGPLPVF. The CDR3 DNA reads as TGTGCCATCAGTATAGCGGGAGGTCCCCTTCCGGTCTTC.

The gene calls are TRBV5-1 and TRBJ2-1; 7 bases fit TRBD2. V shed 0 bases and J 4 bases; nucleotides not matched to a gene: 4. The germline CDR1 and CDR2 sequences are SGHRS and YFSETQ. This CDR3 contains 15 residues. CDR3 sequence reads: CASSLVAGVYNEQFF. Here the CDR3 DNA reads TGCGCCAGCAGCTTGGTCGCGGGGGTGTACAATGAGCAGTTCTTC.

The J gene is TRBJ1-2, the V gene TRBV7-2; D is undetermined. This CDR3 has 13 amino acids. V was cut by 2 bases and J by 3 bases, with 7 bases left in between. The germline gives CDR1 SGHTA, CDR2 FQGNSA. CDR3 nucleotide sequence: TGTGCCAGCAGCTTATTATTAGACTATGGCTACACCTTC. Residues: CASSLLLDYGYTF.

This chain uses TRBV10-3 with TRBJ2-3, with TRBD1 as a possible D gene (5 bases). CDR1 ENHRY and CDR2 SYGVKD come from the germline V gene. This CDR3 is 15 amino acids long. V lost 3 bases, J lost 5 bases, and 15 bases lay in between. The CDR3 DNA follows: TGTGCCATCAGTGATCGGACAAGGGTAGAAGATACGCAGTATTTT. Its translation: CAISDRTRVEDTQYF.

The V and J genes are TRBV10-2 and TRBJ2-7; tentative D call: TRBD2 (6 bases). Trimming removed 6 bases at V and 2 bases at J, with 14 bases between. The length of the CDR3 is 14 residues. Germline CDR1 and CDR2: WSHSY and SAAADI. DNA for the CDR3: TGCGCCAGCAGGGAGGGTGCAGGGACCTACGAGCAGTACTTC. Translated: CASREGAGTYEQYF.

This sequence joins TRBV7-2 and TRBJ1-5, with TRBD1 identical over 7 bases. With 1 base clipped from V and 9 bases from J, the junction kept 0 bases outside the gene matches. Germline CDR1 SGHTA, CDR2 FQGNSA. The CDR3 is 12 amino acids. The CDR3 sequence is CASSLDRGPQHF. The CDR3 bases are TGTGCCAGCAGCTTAGACAGGGGGCCCCAGCATTTT.

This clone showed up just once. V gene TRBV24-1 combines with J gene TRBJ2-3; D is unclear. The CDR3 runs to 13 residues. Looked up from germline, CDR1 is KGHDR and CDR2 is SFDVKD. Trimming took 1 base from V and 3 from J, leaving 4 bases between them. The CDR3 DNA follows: TGTGCCACCAGTGATTTTCTTACAGATACGCAGTATTTT. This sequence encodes CATSDFLTDTQYF.

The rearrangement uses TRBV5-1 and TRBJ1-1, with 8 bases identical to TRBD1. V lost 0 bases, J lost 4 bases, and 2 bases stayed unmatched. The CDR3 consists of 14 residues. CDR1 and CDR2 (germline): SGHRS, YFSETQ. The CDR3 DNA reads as TGCGCCAGCAGCTTGGAGACAGGGGCCACTGAAGCTTTCTTT. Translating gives CASSLETGATEAFF.